This TCR beta chain was documented in a study of Ad26.COV2.S vaccination and SARS-CoV-2 variants. On the study more broadly: Intramuscular Ad26.COV2.S at 5x10^10 or 1x10^11 viral particles. Overall study findings and caveats: Similar non-spike TCR breadth was observed in recipients of vaccine and of placebo. Spike-specific TCR breadth was greater after Ad26.COV2.S than placebo.

Indicated treatment: roughly 20 received Ad26.COV2.S at low or high dose, single or two shots; about five received placebo; per-sample allocation not given. Sampling occurred on day 63 after the first vaccine or placebo injection. Participants' vaccine, an Ad26 vector, delivered Wuhan-strain SARS-CoV-2 spike. Germline V gene lookup returns CDR1 SGHTA and CDR2 FQGNSA. The CDR3 spans 15 residues. The V and J ends lost 2 bases and 0 bases respectively, with 8 bases between them. Notes on this clone: Its antigen is unknown.

Profiling relied on immunoSEQ multiplex PCR, and the TCRdb table lists in-frame clones only, not all of them. The sample lists 290,000 or so clones, more than 70% occurring once. The sample in question was peripheral blood, obtained in a trial of Ad26.COV2.S vaccine versus placebo. This TCR was sampled from a person between 18 and 65 years old who received the Ad26.COV2.S COVID-19 vaccine or a placebo. The rearrangement uses TRBV7-2 and TRBJ1-5; D is uncertain. The CDR3 reads CASSLYIDSNQPQHF. The CDR3 nucleotides read TGTGCCAGCAGCTTATATATAGATAGCAATCAGCCCCAGCATTTT.